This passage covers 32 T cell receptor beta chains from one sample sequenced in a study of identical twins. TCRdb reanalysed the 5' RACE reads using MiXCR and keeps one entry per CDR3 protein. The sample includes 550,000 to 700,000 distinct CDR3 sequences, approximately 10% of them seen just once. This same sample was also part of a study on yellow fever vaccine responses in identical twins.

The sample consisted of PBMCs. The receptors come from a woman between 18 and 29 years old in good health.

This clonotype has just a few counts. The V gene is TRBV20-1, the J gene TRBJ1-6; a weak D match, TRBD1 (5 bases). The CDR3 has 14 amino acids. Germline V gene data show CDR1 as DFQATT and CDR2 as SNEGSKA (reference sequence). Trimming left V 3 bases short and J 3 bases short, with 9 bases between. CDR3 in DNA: TGCAGTGCTAGGGGGCAGGTCTATAATTCACCCCTCCACTTT. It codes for CSARGQVYNSPLHF.

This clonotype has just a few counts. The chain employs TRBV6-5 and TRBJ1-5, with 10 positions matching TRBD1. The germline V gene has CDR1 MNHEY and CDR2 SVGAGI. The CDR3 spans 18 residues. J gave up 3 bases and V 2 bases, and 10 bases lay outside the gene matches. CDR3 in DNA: TGTGCCAGCAGTTACGAGAGGGGACAGGGGTTGGCCAATCAGCCCCAGCATTTT. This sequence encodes CASSYERGQGLANQPQHF.

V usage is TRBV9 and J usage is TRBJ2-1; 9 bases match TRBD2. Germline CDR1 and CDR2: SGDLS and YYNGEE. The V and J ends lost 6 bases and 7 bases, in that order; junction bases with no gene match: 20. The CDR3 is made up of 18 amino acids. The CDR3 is CASTATGAGGRRRNEQFF. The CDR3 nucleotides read TGTGCCAGCACCGCAACAGGAGCGGGGGGTAGACGAAGGAATGAGCAGTTCTTC.

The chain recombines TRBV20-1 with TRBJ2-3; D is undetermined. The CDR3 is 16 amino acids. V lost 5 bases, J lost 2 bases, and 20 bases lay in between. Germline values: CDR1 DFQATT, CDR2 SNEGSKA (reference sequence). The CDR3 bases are TGCAGTGCTTTTCACAGCCCCTCGTGGGACACAGATACGCAGTATTTT. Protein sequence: CSAFHSPSWDTDTQYF.

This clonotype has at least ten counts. The DNA of the CDR3 is TGCGCCAGCAGCTTGGTGGTCGCGGGGGACTACAATGAGCAGTTCTTC. This codes for CASSLVVAGDYNEQFF. The gene calls are TRBV5-1 and TRBJ2-1, with 7 bases aligning to TRBD2. Germline V CDR1 and CDR2: SGHRS, YFSETQ. This CDR3 region has 16 residues. Trimming took 0 bases from V and 3 from J; bases not matched to a gene: 6. The variable domain in full, completed from reference TRBV5-1 and TRBJ2-1, reads KAGVTQTPRYLIKTRGQQVTLSCSPISGHRSVSWYQQTPGQGLQFLFEYFSETQRNKGNFPGRFSGRQFSNSRSEMNVSTLELGDSALYLCASSLVVAGDYNEQFFGPGTRLTVL.

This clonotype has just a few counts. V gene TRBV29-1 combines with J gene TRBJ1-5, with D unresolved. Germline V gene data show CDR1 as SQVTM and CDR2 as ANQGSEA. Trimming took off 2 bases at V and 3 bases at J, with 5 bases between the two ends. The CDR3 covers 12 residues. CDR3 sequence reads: CSVEPDNQPQHF. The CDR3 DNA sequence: TGCAGCGTTGAACCCGACAATCAGCCCCAGCATTTT. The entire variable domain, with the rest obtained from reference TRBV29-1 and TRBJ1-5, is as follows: SAVISQKPSRDICQRGTSLTIQCQVDSQVTMMFWYRQQPGQSLTLIATANQGSEATYESGFVIDKFPISRPNLTFSTLTVSNMSPEDSSIYLCSVEPDNQPQHFGDGTRLSIL.

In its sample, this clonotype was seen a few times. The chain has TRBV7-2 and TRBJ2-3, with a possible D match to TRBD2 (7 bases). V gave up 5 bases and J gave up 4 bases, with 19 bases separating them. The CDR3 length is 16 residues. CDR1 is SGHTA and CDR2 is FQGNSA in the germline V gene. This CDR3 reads CASSPGRWGGADTQYF. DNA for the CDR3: TGTGCCAGCAGCCCGGGGCGGTGGGGGGGCGCAGATACGCAGTATTTT.

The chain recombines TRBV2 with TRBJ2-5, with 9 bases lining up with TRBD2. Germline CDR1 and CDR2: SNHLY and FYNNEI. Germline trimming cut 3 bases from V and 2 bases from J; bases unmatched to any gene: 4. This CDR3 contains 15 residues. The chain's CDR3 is CASSDRRGGQETQYF. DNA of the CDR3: TGTGCCAGCAGTGACAGGCGGGGGGGACAAGAGACCCAGTACTTC.

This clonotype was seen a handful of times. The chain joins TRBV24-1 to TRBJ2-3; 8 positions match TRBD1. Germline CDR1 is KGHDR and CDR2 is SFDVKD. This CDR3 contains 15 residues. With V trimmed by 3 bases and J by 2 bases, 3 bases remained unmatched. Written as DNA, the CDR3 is TGTGCCACCAGTGATCGACAGGGGATCACAGATACGCAGTATTTT. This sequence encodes CATSDRQGITDTQYF.

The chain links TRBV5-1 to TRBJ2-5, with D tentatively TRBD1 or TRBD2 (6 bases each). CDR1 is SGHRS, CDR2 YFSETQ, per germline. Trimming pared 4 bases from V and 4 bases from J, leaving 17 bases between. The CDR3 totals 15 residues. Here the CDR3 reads CASSPAGGSIETQYF. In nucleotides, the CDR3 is TGCGCCAGCAGCCCCGCCGGGGGCAGTATAGAGACCCAGTACTTC.

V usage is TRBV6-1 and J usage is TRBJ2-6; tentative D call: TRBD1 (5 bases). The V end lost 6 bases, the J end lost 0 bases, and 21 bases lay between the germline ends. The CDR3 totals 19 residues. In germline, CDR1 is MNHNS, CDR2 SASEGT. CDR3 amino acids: CASSLRGQTVFSGANVLTF. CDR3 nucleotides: TGTGCCAGCAGCCTACGTGGACAAACTGTCTTCTCTGGGGCCAACGTCCTGACTTTC.

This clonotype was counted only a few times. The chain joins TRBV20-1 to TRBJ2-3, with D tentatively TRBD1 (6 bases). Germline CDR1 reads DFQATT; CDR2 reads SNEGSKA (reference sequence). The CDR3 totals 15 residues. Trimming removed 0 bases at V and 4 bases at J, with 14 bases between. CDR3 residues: CSARDSGGGADTQYF. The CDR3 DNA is TGCAGTGCTAGAGATTCTGGGGGCGGCGCAGATACGCAGTATTTT.

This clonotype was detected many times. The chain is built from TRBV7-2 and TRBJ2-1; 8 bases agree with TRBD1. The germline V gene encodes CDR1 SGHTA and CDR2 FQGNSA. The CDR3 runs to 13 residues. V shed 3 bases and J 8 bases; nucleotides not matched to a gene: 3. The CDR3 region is CASSFQGADEQFF. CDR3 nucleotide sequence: TGTGCCAGCAGCTTTCAGGGGGCTGATGAGCAGTTCTTC.

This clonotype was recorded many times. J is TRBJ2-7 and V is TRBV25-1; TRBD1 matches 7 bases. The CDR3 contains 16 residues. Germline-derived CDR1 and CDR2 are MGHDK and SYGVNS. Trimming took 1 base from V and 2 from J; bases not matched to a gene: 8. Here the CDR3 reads CASSESEGQGAYEQYF. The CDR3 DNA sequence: TGTGCCAGCAGTGAATCCGAGGGGCAGGGGGCCTACGAGCAGTACTTC.

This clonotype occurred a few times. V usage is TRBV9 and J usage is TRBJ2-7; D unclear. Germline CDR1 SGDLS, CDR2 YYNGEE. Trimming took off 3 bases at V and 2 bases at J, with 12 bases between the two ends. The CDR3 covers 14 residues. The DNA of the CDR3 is TGTGCCAGCAGCGCGACTCTGGCCGCCTACGAGCAGTACTTC. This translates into CASSATLAAYEQYF.

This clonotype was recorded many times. The CDR3 reads CASSQVEGVGETQYF. The CDR3, as DNA: TGTGCCAGCAGCCAAGTTGAGGGAGTCGGGGAGACCCAGTACTTC. The chain combines TRBV4-2 with TRBJ2-5; TRBD2 is a possible D gene (5 bases). The CDR3 contains 15 residues. The V end was cut by 1 base, the J end by 5 bases, with 14 bases between. Germline V gene sequence: CDR1 LGHNA, CDR2 YNFKEQ.

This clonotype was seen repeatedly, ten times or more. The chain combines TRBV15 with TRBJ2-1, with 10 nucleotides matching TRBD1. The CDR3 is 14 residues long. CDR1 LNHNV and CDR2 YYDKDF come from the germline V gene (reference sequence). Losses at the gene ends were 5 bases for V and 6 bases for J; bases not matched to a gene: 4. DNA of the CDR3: TGTGCCACCAGCGTCGGGACAGGGGCCAATGAGCAGTTCTTC. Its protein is CATSVGTGANEQFF.

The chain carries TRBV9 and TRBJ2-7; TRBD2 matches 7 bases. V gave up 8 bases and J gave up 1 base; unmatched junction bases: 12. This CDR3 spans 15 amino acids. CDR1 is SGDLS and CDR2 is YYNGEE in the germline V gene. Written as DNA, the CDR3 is TGTGCCAGGGGTCCGGGACTACAATCTTCCTACGAGCAGTACTTC. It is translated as CARGPGLQSSYEQYF.

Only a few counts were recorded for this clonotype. The CDR3 nucleotides read TGCGCCAGCAGCGCACAGGGGGCGAACACTGAAGCTTTCTTT. Translating it yields CASSAQGANTEAFF. The V and J genes are TRBV10-1 and TRBJ1-1, with TRBD1 matching over 9 bases. V dropped 6 bases and J dropped 1; count of bases not matched to a gene: 3. Germline CDR1 reads WNHNN; CDR2 reads SYGVQD (reference sequence). This CDR3 is built from 14 residues.

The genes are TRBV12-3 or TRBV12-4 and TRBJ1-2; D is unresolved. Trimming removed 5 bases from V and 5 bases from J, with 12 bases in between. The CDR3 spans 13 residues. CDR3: CASSIPFGYGYTF. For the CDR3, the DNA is TGTGCCAGCAGTATCCCGTTTGGGTATGGCTACACCTTC.

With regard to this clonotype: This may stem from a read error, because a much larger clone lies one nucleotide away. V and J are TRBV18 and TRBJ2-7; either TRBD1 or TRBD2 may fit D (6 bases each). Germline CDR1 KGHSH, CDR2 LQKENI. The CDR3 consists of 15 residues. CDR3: CASSLSGDTSYDQYF. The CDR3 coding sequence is TGTGCCAGCTCTCTCTCGGGGGACACCTCCTACGATCAGTACTTC. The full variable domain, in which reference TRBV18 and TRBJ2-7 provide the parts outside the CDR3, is NAGVMQNPRHLVRRRGQEARLRCSPMKGHSHVYWYRQLPEEGLKFMVYLQKENIIDESGMPKERFSAEFPKEGPSILRIQQVVRGDSAAYFCASSLSGDTSYDQYFGPGTRLTVT.

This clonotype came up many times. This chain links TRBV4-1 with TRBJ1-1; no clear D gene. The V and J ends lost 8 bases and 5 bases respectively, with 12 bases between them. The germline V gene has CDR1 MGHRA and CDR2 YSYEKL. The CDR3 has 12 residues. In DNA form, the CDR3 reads TGCGCCAGCGCCAAGGGTACGACTGAAGCTTTCTTT. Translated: CASAKGTTEAFF.

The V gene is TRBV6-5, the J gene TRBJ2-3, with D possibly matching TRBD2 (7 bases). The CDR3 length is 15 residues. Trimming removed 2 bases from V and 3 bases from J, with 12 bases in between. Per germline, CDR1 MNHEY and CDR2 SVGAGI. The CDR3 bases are TGTGCCAGCAGTTACGGGGGGGGGCTGACAGATACGCAGTATTTT. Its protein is CASSYGGGLTDTQYF.

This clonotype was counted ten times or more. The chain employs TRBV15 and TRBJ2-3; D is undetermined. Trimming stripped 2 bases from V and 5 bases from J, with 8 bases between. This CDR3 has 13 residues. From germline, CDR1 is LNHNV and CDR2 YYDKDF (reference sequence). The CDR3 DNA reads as TGTGCCACCAGCAGAAACCGTGGAGATACGCAGTATTTT. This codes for CATSRNRGDTQYF.

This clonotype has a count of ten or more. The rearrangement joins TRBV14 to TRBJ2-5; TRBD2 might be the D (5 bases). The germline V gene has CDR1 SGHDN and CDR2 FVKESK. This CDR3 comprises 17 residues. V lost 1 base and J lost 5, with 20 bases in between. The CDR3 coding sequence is TGTGCCAGCAGCCAAGCGGGCCGACTGGGTGGAGGTGAGACCCAGTACTTC. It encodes CASSQAGRLGGGETQYF.

CDR3 in amino acids: CASSLGGGAAAGNTIYF. As DNA, the CDR3 is TGTGCCAGCAGCTTAGGCGGAGGGGCTGCCGCTGGAAACACCATATATTTT. The chain recombines TRBV7-2 with TRBJ1-3, with D possibly being TRBD1 (5 bases). The germline V gene has CDR1 SGHTA and CDR2 FQGNSA. The CDR3 covers 17 residues. V dropped 1 base and J dropped 2 bases, with 15 bases sitting between them.

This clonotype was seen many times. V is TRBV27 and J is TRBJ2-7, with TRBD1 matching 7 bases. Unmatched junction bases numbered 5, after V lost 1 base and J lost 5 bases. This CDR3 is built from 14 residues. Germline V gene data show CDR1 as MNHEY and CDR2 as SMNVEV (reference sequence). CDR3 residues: CASSLYRGRDEQYF. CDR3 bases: TGTGCCAGCAGTTTATACAGGGGTCGCGACGAGCAGTACTTC.

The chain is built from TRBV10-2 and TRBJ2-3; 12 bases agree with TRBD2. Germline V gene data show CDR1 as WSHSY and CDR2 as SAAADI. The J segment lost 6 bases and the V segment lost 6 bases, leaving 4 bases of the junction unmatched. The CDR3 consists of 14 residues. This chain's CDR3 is CASRRTSGEDTQYF. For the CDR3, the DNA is TGCGCCAGCAGGCGGACTAGCGGGGAGGATACGCAGTATTTT.

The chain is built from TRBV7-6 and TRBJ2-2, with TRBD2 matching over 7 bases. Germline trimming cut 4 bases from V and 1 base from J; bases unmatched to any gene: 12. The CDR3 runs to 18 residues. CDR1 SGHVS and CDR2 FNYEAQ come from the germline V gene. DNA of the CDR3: TGTGCCAGCAGCTCATTCCTAGAGCGGGGTATGAACACCGGGGAGCTGTTTTTT. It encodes CASSSFLERGMNTGELFF.

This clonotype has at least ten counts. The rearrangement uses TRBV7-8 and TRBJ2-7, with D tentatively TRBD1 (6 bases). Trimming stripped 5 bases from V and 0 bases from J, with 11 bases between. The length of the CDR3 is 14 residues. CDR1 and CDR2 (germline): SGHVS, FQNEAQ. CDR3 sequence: CASSETGYSYEQYF. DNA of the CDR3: TGTGCCAGCAGCGAAACAGGGTACTCCTACGAGCAGTACTTC.

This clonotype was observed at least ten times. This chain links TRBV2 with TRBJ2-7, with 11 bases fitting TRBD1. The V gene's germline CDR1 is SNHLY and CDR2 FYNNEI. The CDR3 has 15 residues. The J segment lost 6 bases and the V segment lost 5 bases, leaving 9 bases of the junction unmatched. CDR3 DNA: TGTGCCAGCAGTCAGGACAGGGGGCTCGCTCGCGAGCAGTACTTC. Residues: CASSQDRGLAREQYF.

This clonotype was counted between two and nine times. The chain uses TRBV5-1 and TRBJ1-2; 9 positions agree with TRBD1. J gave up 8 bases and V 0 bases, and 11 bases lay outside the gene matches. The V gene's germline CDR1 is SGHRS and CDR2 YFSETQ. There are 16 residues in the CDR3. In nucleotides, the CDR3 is TGCGCCAGCAGCTTGGCCCTAGGGGACAGGGCGGGCGGCTACACCTTC. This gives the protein CASSLALGDRAGGYTF.